The 16 T cell receptor beta chains below come from one sample, sequenced in a study of technical replicates of blood from a handful of donors. The data were produced by immunoSEQ multiplex PCR, yet TCRdb's version contains in-frame clones alone and is incomplete. The repertoire holds some 57,000 clones, with under 90% as singletons. The sample was PBMCs. The receptors shown here come from a human donor in good health. Some clones in this sample may be carry-over from other donors' samples.

The V call is TRBV7-9, the J call TRBJ1-2; D might be TRBD1 (6 bases). Germline values: CDR1 SEHNR, CDR2 FQNEAQ (reference sequence). The length of the CDR3 is 15 residues. V was clipped by 1 base and J by 9 bases, with 18 bases between them. CDR3 residues: CASSLGGGPGVSYTF. The CDR3 DNA reads TGTGCCAGCAGCTTAGGGGGGGGCCCTGGCGTAAGCTACACCTTC.

The chain is built from TRBV7-2 and TRBJ2-7, with 12 bases identical to TRBD2. The CDR3 contains 15 residues. J gave up 6 bases and V 6 bases, and 9 bases lay outside the gene matches. CDR1 is SGHTA and CDR2 is FQGNSA in the germline V gene. CDR3 sequence: CASRGGTSGSSEQYF. CDR3 nucleotides: TGTGCCAGCAGGGGTGGGACTAGCGGGTCTAGCGAGCAGTACTTC.

The rearrangement links TRBV9 to TRBJ2-7; 9 bases match TRBD2. Trimming took 7 bases from V and 3 from J; bases not matched to a gene: 14. The CDR3 has 16 amino acids. The germline CDR1 and CDR2 sequences are SGDLS and YYNGEE. The DNA of the CDR3 is TGTGCCAGCTCCCGGTCCGTGACTAGCGGAGTCTACGAGCAGTACTTC. Protein: CASSRSVTSGVYEQYF. The variable domain in full, completed from reference TRBV9 and TRBJ2-7, reads DSGVTQTPKHLITATGQRVTLRCSPRSGDLSVYWYQQSLDQGLQFLIQYYNGEERAKGNILERFSAQQFPDLHSELNLSSLELGDSALYFCASSRSVTSGVYEQYFGPGTRLTVT.

This clone was seen more than once but under ten times. The sample has other DNA sequences that encode this CDR3 too. The chain recombines TRBV4-3 with TRBJ1-2; D is perhaps TRBD1 (5 bases). Germline-derived CDR1 and CDR2 are LGHNA and YSLEER. V was pared by 1 base and J by 2 bases, with 5 bases between. CDR3 length: 13 amino acids. The CDR3: CASSQGQNYGYTF. CDR3 nucleotides: TGCGCCAGCAGCCAAGGACAGAACTATGGCTACACCTTC.

The chain is built from TRBV11-1 and TRBJ2-7; the D gene is possibly TRBD2 (5 bases). This CDR3 spans 13 amino acids. The V gene lost 6 bases and the J gene lost 6 bases, with 15 bases spanning the gap. Germline V gene sequence: CDR1 SGHAT, CDR2 FQDESV (reference sequence). As DNA, the CDR3 is TGTGCCAGCAGTGAGGGTTCTCTCCGCGAGCAGTACTTC. Protein sequence: CASSEGSLREQYF.

The chain employs TRBV7-8 and TRBJ2-7; TRBD2 matches 9 bases. Germline CDR1 is SGHVS and CDR2 is FQNEAQ. This CDR3 has 16 residues. V gave up 2 bases and J gave up 2 bases; unmatched junction bases: 7. CDR3 nucleotide sequence: TGTGCCAGCAGCTTATTCAGCGCGGGGGGGGCCTACGAGCAGTACTTC. Protein: CASSLFSAGGAYEQYF.

This chain joins TRBV19 and TRBJ1-1, with TRBD1 as a possible D gene (6 bases). The CDR3 covers 15 residues. CDR1 LNHDA and CDR2 SQIVND come from the germline V gene (reference sequence). Trimming took 3 bases from V and 5 from J, leaving 16 bases between them. The CDR3 region has the DNA TGTGCCAGTAGTATTCTCGCGGGGGCGCGGACTGAAGCTTTCTTT. Translating gives CASSILAGARTEAFF.

This clone was picked up one time. The gene calls are TRBV18 and TRBJ2-7; TRBD1 matches at 7 bases. V was pared by 3 bases and J by 0 bases, with 5 bases of the junction left unmatched. The germline CDR1 and CDR2 sequences are KGHSH and LQKENI. This CDR3 region has 15 residues. The chain's CDR3 is CASSPGQTSSYEQYF. In DNA, the CDR3 is TGTGCCAGCTCACCGGGACAGACCAGCTCCTACGAGCAGTACTTC.

The rearrangement uses TRBV15 and TRBJ1-4; no clear D gene. There are 14 residues in the CDR3. With 3 bases removed from V and 3 bases from J, the gap between germline ends came to 8 bases. Germline V gives CDR1 LNHNV, CDR2 YYDKDF (reference sequence). CDR3: CATSSRDSNEKLFF. The DNA of the CDR3 is TGTGCCACCAGCAGCCGGGATTCTAATGAAAAACTGTTTTTT.

The V and J genes are TRBV6-6 and TRBJ2-1; 11 nucleotides agree with TRBD2. Germline V gene sequence: CDR1 MNHNY, CDR2 SVGAGI (reference sequence). The V segment lost 5 bases and the J segment 9 bases; nucleotides outside the gene matches: 9. This CDR3 contains 15 residues. CDR3 region: CASSPTSGVQSEQFF. The CDR3 DNA is TGTGCCAGCAGTCCGACTAGCGGGGTTCAGAGTGAGCAGTTCTTC.

The V call is TRBV7-3, the J call TRBJ2-1; D is possibly TRBD1 (7 bases). The CDR3 has 17 residues. V gave up 0 bases and J gave up 9 bases, with 21 bases separating them. Germline V gene sequence: CDR1 SGHTA, CDR2 FQGTGA. The CDR3, as DNA: TGTGCCAGCAGCTTAACAATGACAGGGAGGAAGTTTAGTGAGCAGTTCTTC. This sequence encodes CASSLTMTGRKFSEQFF.

This rearrangement joins TRBV6-1 to TRBJ1-6, with D possibly being TRBD1 (5 bases). V was trimmed by 2 bases and J by 9 bases, leaving 11 bases between them. This CDR3 is built from 14 residues. Per germline, CDR1 MNHNS and CDR2 SASEGT. The CDR3, as DNA: TGTGCCAGCAGTGAAAGTCAGGGAGGTTCACCCCTCCACTTT. Residues: CASSESQGGSPLHF.

The table lists this clone with a few counts. This chain uses TRBV5-8 with TRBJ1-2; D remains unclear. The CDR3 totals 13 residues. Germline V gene sequence: CDR1 SGHTS, CDR2 YDEGEE. V was shortened by 6 bases and J by 0 bases, with 9 bases between the two germline ends. CDR3 nucleotides: TGTGCCAGCACCGAAGGAGCTAACTATGGCTACACCTTC. Amino acid sequence: CASTEGANYGYTF.

The chain joins TRBV5-1 to TRBJ2-1; 9 nucleotides agree with TRBD1. The CDR3 sequence is 15 residues long. Germline CDR1 is SGHRS and CDR2 is YFSETQ. V shed 2 bases and J 6 bases; nucleotides not matched to a gene: 6. CDR3 nucleotide sequence: TGCGCCAGCAGCTTCGTGACAGGGGGGACCAATGAGCAGTTCTTC. This codes for CASSFVTGGTNEQFF.

This chain joins TRBV7-8 and TRBJ1-2; 7 positions match TRBD1. V was pared by 5 bases and J by 4 bases, with 4 bases of the junction left unmatched. Germline V gives CDR1 SGHVS, CDR2 FQNEAQ. CDR3 size: 13 residues. For the CDR3, the DNA is TGTGCCAGCAGCGCGGACAGGCCCTATGGCTACACCTTC. Protein sequence: CASSADRPYGYTF.

The rearrangement links TRBV7-9 to TRBJ2-5; the D gene is possibly TRBD2 (7 bases). The CDR3 covers 13 residues. CDR1 is SEHNR and CDR2 is FQNEAQ in the germline V gene (reference sequence). Trimming removed 5 bases from V and 4 bases from J, with 11 bases in between. This CDR3 reads CASSRGGGETQYF. In DNA, the CDR3 is TGTGCCAGCAGCCGGGGAGGGGGAGAGACCCAGTACTTC.